The sequence of this TCR beta chain was determined in a study of T-cell reconstitution after alpha-beta-depleted transplantation in children. During its preparation, the TCRbeta library received unique molecular identifiers. Each CDR3 protein gets one entry after TCRdb re-called the PCR reads with MiXCR. This sample carries fewer than 1 million distinct CDR3 sequences, around 17% of them seen once, and the ten largest clones take approximately 5%. The input for sequencing was PBMCs, mostly from graft donor cells, taken 360 days after TCRalphabeta/CD19-depleted stem cell transplant. The sequence was obtained from a male patient between 5 and 17 years old who had a stem cell transplant for acute lymphoblastic leukemia, so the T cells may come from the graft donor.

The DNA of the CDR3 is TGTGCCAGCAGCTCGGACAGGACCGCCTATGGCTACACCTTC. This sequence encodes CASSSDRTAYGYTF. This chain links TRBV7-9 with TRBJ1-2; TRBD1 matches at 7 bases. Trimming removed 4 bases from V and 4 bases from J; junction bases left unmatched: 6. The length of the CDR3 is 14 residues. Germline CDR1 and CDR2: SEHNR and FQNEAQ (reference sequence).